This TCR beta chain stems from a study of blood T cell repertoires in COVID-19. For the study at large: Donors in the United States, Italy and Spain gave samples during acute or convalescent COVID-19. PBMCs, B-cell-depleted T cells, or T cells were the source of the cDNA or gDNA that made up the material.

Produced via immunoSEQ multiplex PCR; TCRdb's table is partial and in-frame only. The data hold 200,000 to 300,000 clones, with roughly 80% observed a single time. Material for sequencing was peripheral blood. The clonotype originates from a woman aged 18-29 years with acute or convalescent COVID-19.

Here the CDR3 reads CASSGPGTALSYEQYF. Here the CDR3 DNA reads TGTGCCAGCAGTGGACCCGGGACAGCCCTTTCCTACGAGCAGTACTTC. The V call is TRBV2, the J call TRBJ2-7; 7 nucleotides line up with TRBD1. V dropped 4 bases and J dropped 1; count of bases not matched to a gene: 10. Germline V gene data show CDR1 as SNHLY and CDR2 as FYNNEI. The CDR3 has 16 residues.